This TCR beta chain was retrieved from a study of low-dose radiotherapy and immunotherapy resistance in tumors. Study overall: Participants in Cohort 2 were given 1 Gy per fraction every two weeks, for 13 Gy over 26 weeks. Each patient was administered nivolumab intravenously at 240 mg, which was a flat dose, every two weeks, along with intravenous ipilimumab at 1 mg/kg every six weeks.

This clonotype occurred many times. Gene-specific TRAV and TRBV primers were used for first-strand cDNA, covering alpha and beta chains. For amplifying TCRs, the PCR ran for about 19 cycles with Phusion, which was used together with a constant-region primer and the adapter on the V primers. In vitro transcription served to amplify the mRNA that had been isolated. TCRdb reanalysed the reads using MiXCR and keeps one entry per CDR3 protein. The table lists about 64,000 distinct CDR3 sequences, approximately 26% of them singletons. This sample's time point: before trial treatment. With 1 base removed from V and 7 bases from J, the gap between germline ends came to 19 bases. Looked up from germline, CDR1 is SGHDN and CDR2 is FVKESK. The CDR3 has 16 amino acids.

This specimen was PBMCs, taken before treatment. The receptor was isolated from a male donor with rectosigmoid adenocarcinoma. The J gene is TRBJ1-2, the V gene TRBV14; D is unresolved. Here the CDR3 DNA reads TGTGCCAGCAGCCAAGTTTTTAGTGGCGTCCGTCTTGGCTACACCTTC. Its translation is CASSQVFSGVRLGYTF. Full variable domain (missing parts from reference TRBV14 and TRBJ1-2): EAGVTQFPSHSVIEKGQTVTLRCDPISGHDNLYWYRRVMGKEIKFLLHFVKESKQDESGMPNNRFLAERTGGTYSTLKVQPAELEDSGVYFCASSQVFSGVRLGYTFGSGTRLTVV.